This entry is about one T cell receptor (beta chain). The antigen remains undetermined. Germline CDR1 GTSNPN, CDR2 SVGIG (reference sequence). The V end lost 5 bases, the J end lost 2 bases, and 10 bases lay between the germline ends. The CDR3 is made up of 12 amino acids. Data came from immunoSEQ multiplex PCR; TCRdb stores just in-frame clones and leaves some out. The repertoire holds roughly 40,000 clones, with around 95% as singletons. The data derive from a study of Tregs in tolerant kidney transplant recipients. Study context: An approximately three-day belatacept mixed lymphocyte reaction, sometimes plus 5-day graft donor restimulation, preceded CD4+CD25+CD127- sorting. Recipient cells were told from donor cells by antibody staining.

General study points: No direct test of biological reproducibility was done here. Expanding Tregs on activated donor B cells appeared to best identify donor-specific TCRbeta clones.

The genes are TRBV30 and TRBJ2-7; D uncertain. The material sequenced was Tregs from blood cultured with allogeneic cells. The sequence derives from a human donor in good health. The CDR3 bases are TGTGCCTGGGACTTAGGCCCCTACGAGCAGTACTTC. This encodes CAWDLGPYEQYF.